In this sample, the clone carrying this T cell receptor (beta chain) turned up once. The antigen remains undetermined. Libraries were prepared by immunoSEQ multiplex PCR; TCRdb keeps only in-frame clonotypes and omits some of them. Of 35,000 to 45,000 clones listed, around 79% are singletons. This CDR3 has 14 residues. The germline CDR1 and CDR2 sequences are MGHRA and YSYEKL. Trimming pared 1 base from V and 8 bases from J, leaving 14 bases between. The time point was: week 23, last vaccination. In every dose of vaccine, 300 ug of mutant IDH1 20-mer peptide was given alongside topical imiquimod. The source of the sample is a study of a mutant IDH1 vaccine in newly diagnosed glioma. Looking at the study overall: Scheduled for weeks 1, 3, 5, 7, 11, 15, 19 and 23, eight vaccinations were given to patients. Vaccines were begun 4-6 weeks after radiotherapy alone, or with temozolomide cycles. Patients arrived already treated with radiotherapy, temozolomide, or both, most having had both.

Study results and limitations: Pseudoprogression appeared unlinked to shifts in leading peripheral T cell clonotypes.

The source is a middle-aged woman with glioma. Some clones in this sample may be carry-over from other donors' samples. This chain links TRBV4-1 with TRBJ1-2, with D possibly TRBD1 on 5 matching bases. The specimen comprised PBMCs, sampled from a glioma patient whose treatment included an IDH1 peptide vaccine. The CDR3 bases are TGCGCCAGCAGCCAAGCGTCAGGGTGGTTAGGCTACACCTTC. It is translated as CASSQASGWLGYTF.